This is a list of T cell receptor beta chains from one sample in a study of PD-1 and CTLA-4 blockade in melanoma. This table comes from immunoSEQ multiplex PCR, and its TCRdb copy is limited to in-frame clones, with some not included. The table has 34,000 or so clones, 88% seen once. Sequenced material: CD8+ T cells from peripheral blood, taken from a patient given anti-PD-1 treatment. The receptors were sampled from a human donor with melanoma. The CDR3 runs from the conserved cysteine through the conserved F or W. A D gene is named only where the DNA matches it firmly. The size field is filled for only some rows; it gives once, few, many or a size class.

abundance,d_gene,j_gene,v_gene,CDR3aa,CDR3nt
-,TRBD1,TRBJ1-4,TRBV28,CASSLWGQGQKLFF,TGTGCCAGCAGTTTATGGGGACAGGGTCAAAAACTGTTTTTT
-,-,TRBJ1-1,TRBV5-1,CASSSLDSHEAFF,TGCGCCAGCAGCTCCTTGGACAGCCATGAAGCTTTCTTT
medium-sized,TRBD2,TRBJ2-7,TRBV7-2,CASSPSGTSGYEQYF,TGTGCCAGCAGCCCCAGTGGGACTAGCGGCTACGAGCAGTACTTC
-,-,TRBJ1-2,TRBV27,CVPSRGIFYGYTF,TGTGTCCCCTCAAGGGGGATTTTCTATGGCTACACCTTC
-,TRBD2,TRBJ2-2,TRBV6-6,CASSYSLAAGELFF,TGTGCCAGCAGTTATTCACTAGCGGCCGGGGAGCTGTTTTTT
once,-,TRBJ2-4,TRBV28,CASSLVGQQIAKNIQYF,TGTGCCAGCAGTTTAGTCGGGCAGCAAATAGCCAAAAACATTCAGTACTTC
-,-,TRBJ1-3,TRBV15,CATSPGNTIYF,TGTGCCACCAGCCCTGGAAACACCATATATTTT
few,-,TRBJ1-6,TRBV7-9,CASSQGGYNSPLHF,TGTGCCAGCAGCCAAGGGGGGTATAATTCACCCCTCCACTTT
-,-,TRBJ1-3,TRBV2,CASSEGGVSSGNTIYF,TGTGCCAGCAGTGAGGGGGGAGTCAGCTCTGGAAACACCATATATTTT
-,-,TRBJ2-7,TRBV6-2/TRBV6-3,CASSYRLRGEQYF,TGTGCCAGCAGTTACCGGTTGAGGGGCGAGCAGTACTTC
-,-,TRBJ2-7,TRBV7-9,CASSLPSGAPKPYEQYF,TGTGCCAGCAGCTTACCTTCGGGGGCGCCTAAACCCTACGAGCAGTACTTC
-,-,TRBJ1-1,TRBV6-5,CASAAVGGDTEAFF,TGTGCCAGCGCCGCTGTCGGGGGGGACACTGAAGCTTTCTTT
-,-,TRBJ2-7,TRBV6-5,CASSPHPAAYEQYF,TGTGCCAGCAGTCCCCACCCCGCTGCCTACGAGCAGTACTTC
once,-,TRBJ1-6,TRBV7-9,CASSLTGEGSPLHF,TGTGCCAGCAGCTTAACTGGGGAAGGTTCACCCCTCCACTTT
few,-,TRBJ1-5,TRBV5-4,CASSRRGTSNQPQHF,TGTGCCAGCAGCCGAAGGGGGACCTCCAATCAGCCCCAGCATTTT
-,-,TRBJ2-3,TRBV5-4,CASSLKTSLHTGRTDTQYF,TGTGCCAGCAGCTTAAAGACAAGCCTCCACACGGGCCGCACAGATACGCAGTATTTT
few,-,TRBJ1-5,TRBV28,CASSLGPQGSNQPQHF,TGTGCCAGCAGTTTAGGTCCACAGGGTAGCAATCAGCCCCAGCATTTT
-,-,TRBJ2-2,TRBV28,CASYGGSGELFF,TGTGCCAGCTATGGGGGGAGCGGGGAGCTGTTTTTT
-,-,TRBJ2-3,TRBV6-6,CATGEGHTQYF,TGTGCCACCGGTGAGGGGCATACGCAGTATTTT
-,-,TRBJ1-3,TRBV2,CASSLDGLSGNTIYF,TGTGCCAGCAGCCTGGACGGGCTCTCTGGAAACACCATATATTTT
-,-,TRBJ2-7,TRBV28,CASSLLQGSYEQYF,TGTGCCAGCAGTCTCCTACAGGGTAGCTACGAGCAGTACTTC
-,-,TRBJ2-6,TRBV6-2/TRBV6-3,CASSYFGEGANVLTF,TGTGCCAGCAGTTACTTCGGAGAGGGGGCCAACGTCCTGACTTTC
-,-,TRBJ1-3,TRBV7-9,CASSLEGDKTGNTIYF,TGTGCCAGCAGCTTAGAAGGGGACAAGACTGGAAACACCATATATTTT
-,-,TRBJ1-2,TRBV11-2,CASSSRQEYGYTF,TGTGCCAGCAGCTCTCGGCAGGAATATGGCTACACCTTC
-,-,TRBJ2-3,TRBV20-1,CSASWADTQYF,TGCAGTGCTAGTTGGGCAGATACGCAGTATTTT
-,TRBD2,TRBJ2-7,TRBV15,CATSRGLAGELDEQYF,TGTGCCACCAGCAGGGGACTAGCGGGGGAGCTTGACGAGCAGTACTTC
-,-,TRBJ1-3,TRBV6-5,CASRTGSGNTIYF,TGTGCCAGCCGTACAGGATCTGGAAACACCATATATTTT
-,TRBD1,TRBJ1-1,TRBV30,CAWSGQGEDTEAFF,TGTGCCTGGAGCGGACAGGGAGAAGACACTGAAGCTTTCTTT
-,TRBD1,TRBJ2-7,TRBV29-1,CSVGGDSSYEQYF,TGCAGCGTTGGAGGGGACAGTTCCTACGAGCAGTACTTC
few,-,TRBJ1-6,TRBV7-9,CASTLAVGDNSPLHF,TGTGCCAGCACCCTAGCCGTGGGGGATAATTCACCCCTCCACTTT
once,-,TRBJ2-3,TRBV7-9,CASSYVGSTDTQYF,TGTGCCAGCAGCTACGTAGGGAGCACAGATACGCAGTATTTT
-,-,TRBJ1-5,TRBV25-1,CASSLPGRNQPQHF,TGTGCCAGCAGCCTTCCCGGGCGGAATCAGCCCCAGCATTTT
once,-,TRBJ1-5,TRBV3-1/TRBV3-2,CASSNPGGNQPQHF,TGTGCCAGCAGCAACCCGGGAGGTAATCAGCCCCAGCATTTT
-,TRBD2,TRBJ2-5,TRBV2,CASSEGDYSQETQYF,TGTGCCAGCAGTGAAGGGGACTACTCTCAAGAGACCCAGTACTTC
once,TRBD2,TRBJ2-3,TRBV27,CAARRGVGDTQYF,TGTGCCGCGCGGCGGGGGGTGGGAGATACGCAGTATTTT
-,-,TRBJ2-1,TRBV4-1,CASSQARDSWHEQFF,TGCGCCAGCAGCCAAGCCCGGGACTCCTGGCATGAGCAGTTCTTC
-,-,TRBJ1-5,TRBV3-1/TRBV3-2,CASSPRAGGGANQPQHF,TGTGCCAGCAGCCCCAGAGCTGGAGGGGGGGCCAATCAGCCCCAGCATTTT
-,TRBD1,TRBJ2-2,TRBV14,CASSQEGYRGRGTGELFF,TGTGCCAGCAGCCAAGAGGGCTACAGGGGCAGAGGGACCGGGGAGCTGTTTTTT
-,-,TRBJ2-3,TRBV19,CASSPWDTGTDTQYF,TGTGCCAGTAGTCCCTGGGACACCGGCACAGATACGCAGTATTTT
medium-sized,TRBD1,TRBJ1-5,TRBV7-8,CASSSEMAGGIQPQHF,TGTGCCAGCAGCTCAGAGATGGCAGGGGGTATTCAGCCCCAGCATTTT
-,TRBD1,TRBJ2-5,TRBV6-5,CASSPRDRGQETQYF,TGTGCCAGCAGTCCCCGGGACAGGGGACAAGAGACCCAGTACTTC
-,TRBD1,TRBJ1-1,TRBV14,CASSLTGGTEAFF,TGTGCCAGCAGCCTGACAGGGGGGACTGAAGCTTTCTTT
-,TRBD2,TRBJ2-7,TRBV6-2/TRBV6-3,CASSYVPGEGAYEQYF,TGTGCCAGCAGTTACGTCCCGGGGGAGGGAGCCTACGAGCAGTACTTC